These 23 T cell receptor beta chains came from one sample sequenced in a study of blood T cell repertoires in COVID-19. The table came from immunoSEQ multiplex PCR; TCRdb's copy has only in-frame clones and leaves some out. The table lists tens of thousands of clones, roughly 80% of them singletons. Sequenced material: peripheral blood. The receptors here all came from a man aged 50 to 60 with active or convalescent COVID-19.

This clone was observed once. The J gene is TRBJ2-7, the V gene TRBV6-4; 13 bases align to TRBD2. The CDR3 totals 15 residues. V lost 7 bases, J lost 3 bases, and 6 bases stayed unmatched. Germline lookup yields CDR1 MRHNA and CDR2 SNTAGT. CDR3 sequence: CASISGTSGIYEQYF. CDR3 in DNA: TGTGCCAGCATCTCCGGGACTAGCGGGATCTACGAGCAGTACTTC.

CDR3 sequence (DNA): TGTGCCAGCAGGGCGACAGGGGGCGCCCACGAGCAGTACTTC. Residues: CASRATGGAHEQYF. The chain joins TRBV11-2 to TRBJ2-7; 10 bases are a match to TRBD1. With V trimmed by 6 bases and J by 5 bases, 7 bases remained unmatched. CDR1 and CDR2 from the germline V gene are SGHAT and FQNNGV. This CDR3 spans 14 amino acids.

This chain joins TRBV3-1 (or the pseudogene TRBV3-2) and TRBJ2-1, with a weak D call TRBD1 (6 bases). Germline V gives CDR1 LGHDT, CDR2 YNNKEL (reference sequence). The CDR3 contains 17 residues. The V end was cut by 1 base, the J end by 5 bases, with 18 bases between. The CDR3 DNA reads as TGTGCCAGCAGCCAAGTTCCCGACAGGTTAGGGGACAATGAGCAGTTCTTC. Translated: CASSQVPDRLGDNEQFF.

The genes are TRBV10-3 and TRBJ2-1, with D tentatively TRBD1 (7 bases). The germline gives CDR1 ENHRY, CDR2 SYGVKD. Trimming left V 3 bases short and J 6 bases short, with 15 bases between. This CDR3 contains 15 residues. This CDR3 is CAISEGPGGTNEQFF. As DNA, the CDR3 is TGTGCCATCAGTGAAGGCCCAGGGGGGACCAATGAGCAGTTCTTC.

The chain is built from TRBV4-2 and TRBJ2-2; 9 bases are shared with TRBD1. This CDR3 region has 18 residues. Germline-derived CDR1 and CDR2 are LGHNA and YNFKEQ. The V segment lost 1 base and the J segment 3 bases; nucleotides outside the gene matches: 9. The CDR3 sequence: CASSQGAGWTGDTGELFF. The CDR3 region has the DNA TGTGCCAGCAGCCAAGGCGCGGGTTGGACAGGGGACACCGGGGAGCTGTTTTTT.

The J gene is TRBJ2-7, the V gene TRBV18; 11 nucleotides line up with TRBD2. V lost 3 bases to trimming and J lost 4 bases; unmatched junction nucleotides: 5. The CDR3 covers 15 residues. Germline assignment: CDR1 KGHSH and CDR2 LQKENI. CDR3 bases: TGTGCCAGCTCACCGTCCGGGACTAGCGGTTACGAGCAGTACTTC. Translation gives CASSPSGTSGYEQYF. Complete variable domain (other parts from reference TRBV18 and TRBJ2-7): NAGVMQNPRHLVRRRGQEARLRCSPMKGHSHVYWYRQLPEEGLKFMVYLQKENIIDESGMPKERFSAEFPKEGPSILRIQQVVRGDSAAYFCASSPSGTSGYEQYFGPGTRLTVT.

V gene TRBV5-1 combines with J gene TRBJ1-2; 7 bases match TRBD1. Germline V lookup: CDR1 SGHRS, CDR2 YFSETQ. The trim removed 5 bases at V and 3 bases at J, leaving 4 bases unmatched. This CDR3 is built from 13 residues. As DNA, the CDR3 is TGCGCCAGCAGTGCCGGGACAGACTATGGCTACACCTTC. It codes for CASSAGTDYGYTF. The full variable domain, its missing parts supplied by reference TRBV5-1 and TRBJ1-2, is KAGVTQTPRYLIKTRGQQVTLSCSPISGHRSVSWYQQTPGQGLQFLFEYFSETQRNKGNFPGRFSGRQFSNSRSEMNVSTLELGDSALYLCASSAGTDYGYTFGSGTRLTVV.

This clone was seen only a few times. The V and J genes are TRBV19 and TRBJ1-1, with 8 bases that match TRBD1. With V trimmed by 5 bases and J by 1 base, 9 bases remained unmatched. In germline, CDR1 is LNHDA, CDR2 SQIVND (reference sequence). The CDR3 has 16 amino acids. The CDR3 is CASSLRTGTRNTEAFF. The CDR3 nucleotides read TGTGCCAGTAGTCTCCGGACAGGGACCAGGAACACTGAAGCTTTCTTT.

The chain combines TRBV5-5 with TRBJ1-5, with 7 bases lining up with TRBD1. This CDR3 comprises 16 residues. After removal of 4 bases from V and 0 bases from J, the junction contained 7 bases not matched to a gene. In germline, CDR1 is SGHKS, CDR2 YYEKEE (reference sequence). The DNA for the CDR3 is TGTGCCAGCAGCCCATCCACAGGGGTTAGCAATCAGCCCCAGCATTTT. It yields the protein CASSPSTGVSNQPQHF.

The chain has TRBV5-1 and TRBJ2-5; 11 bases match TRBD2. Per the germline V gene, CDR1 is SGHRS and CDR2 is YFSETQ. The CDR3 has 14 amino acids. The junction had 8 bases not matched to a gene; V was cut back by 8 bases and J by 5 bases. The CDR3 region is CASASGGSQETQYF. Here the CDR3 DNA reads TGCGCCAGTGCTAGCGGGGGGTCTCAGGAGACCCAGTACTTC.

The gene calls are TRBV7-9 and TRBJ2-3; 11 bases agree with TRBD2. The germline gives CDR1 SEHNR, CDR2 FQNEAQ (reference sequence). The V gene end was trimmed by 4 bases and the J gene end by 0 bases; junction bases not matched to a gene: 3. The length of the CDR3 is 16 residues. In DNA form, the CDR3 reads TGTGCCAGCAGCTCTAGCGGGGGGCCGAGCACAGATACGCAGTATTTT. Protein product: CASSSSGGPSTDTQYF.

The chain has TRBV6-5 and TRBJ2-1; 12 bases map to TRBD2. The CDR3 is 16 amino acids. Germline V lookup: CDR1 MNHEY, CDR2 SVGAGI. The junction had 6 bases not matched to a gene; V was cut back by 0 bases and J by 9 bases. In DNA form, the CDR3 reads TGTGCCAGCAGTTACTCAGGAACTAGCGGGGGGTCTGAGCAGTTCTTC. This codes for CASSYSGTSGGSEQFF.

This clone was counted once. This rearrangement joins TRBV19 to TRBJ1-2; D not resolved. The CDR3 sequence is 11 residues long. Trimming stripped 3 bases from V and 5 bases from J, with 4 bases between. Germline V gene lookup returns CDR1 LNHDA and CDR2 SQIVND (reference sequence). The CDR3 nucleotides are TGTGCCAGTAGTATTCGGTATGGCTACACCTTC. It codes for CASSIRYGYTF.

The CDR3 DNA follows: TGTGCCAGCAGTTACGTGGGACTGGGCTCCTACGAGCAGTACTTC. Its protein is CASSYVGLGSYEQYF. The chain recombines TRBV6-2 or TRBV6-3 with TRBJ2-7; D might be TRBD2 (6 bases). Germline V lookup: CDR1 MNHEY, CDR2 SVGEGT. This CDR3 region has 15 residues. V was cut by 2 bases and J by 0 bases, with 11 bases left in between.

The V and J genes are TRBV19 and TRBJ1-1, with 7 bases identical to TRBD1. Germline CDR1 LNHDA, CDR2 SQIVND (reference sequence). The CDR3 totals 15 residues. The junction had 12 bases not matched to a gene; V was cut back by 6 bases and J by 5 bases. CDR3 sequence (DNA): TGTGCCAGTAGCCAAAGGACAGGCCGAGGAACTGAAGCTTTCTTT. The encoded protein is CASSQRTGRGTEAFF. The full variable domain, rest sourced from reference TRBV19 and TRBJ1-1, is DGGITQSPKYLFRKEGQNVTLSCEQNLNHDAMYWYRQDPGQGLRLIYYSQIVNDFQKGDIAEGYSVSREKKESFPLTVTSAQKNPTAFYLCASSQRTGRGTEAFFGQGTRLTVV.

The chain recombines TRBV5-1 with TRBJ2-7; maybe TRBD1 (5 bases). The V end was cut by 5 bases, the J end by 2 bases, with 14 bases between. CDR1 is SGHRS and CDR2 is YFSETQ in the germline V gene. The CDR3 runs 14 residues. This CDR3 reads CASSSSADTYEQYF. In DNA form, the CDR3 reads TGCGCCAGCAGTTCAAGTGCGGACACCTACGAGCAGTACTTC.

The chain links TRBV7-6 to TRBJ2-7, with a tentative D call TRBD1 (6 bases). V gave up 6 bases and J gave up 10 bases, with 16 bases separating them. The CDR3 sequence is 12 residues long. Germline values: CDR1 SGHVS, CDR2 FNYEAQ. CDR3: CASRATGGAQYF. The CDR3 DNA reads TGTGCCAGCAGAGCTACTGGGGGCGCTCAGTACTTC.

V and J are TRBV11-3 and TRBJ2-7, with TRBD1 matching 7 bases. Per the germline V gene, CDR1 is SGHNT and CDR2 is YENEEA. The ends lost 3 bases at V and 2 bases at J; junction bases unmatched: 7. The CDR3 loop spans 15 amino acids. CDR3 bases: TGTGCCAGCAGCTTCGGACAGGACCCTACCTACGAGCAGTACTTC. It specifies CASSFGQDPTYEQYF.

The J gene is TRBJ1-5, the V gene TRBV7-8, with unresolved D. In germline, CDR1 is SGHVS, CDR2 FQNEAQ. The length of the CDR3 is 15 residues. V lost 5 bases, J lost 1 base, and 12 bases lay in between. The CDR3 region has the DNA TGTGCCAGCAGCGCTAGGGAGGTGAGCAATCAGCCCCAGCATTTT. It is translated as CASSAREVSNQPQHF.

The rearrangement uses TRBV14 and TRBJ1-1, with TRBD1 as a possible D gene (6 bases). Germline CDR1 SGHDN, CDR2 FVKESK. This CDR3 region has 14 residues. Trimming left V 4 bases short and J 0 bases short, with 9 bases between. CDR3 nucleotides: TGTGCCAGCAGCCTGCGGACAGTGAACACTGAAGCTTTCTTT. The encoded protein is CASSLRTVNTEAFF.

The CDR3 is CASIPAGAVNYGYTF. Written as DNA, the CDR3 is TGTGCCAGCATCCCCGCGGGGGCGGTTAACTATGGCTACACCTTC. The genes are TRBV7-9 and TRBJ1-2, with D possibly being TRBD1 (6 bases). This CDR3 is 15 amino acids long. Trimming removed 7 bases at V and 1 base at J, with 16 bases between. Looked up from germline, CDR1 is SEHNR and CDR2 is FQNEAQ (reference sequence).

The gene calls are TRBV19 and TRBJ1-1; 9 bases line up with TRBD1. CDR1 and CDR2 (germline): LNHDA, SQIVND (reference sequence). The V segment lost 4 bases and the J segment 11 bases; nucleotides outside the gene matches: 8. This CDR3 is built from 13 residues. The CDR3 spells CASSTWTGVDAFF. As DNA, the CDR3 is TGTGCCAGTAGTACATGGACAGGGGTCGACGCTTTCTTT.

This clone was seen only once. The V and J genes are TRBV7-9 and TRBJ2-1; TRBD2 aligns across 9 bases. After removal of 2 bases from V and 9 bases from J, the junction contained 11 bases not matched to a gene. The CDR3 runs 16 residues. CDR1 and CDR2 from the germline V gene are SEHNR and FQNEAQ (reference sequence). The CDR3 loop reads CASSLSGAGGGSEQFF. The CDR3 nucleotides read TGTGCCAGCAGCTTAAGCGGAGCGGGGGGCGGGAGTGAGCAGTTCTTC.